This T cell receptor (beta chain) was captured in a study of T cells in Graves' hyperthyroidism and ophthalmopathy. Study-wide results and limits: The model's output predicted ophthalmopathy at a median of roughly 6.9 months prior to onset.

This clonotype was recorded at least ten times. Its antigen is not known. The CDR3 has 12 amino acids. V was pared by 7 bases and J by 10 bases, with 11 bases between. The V gene's germline CDR1 is MDHEN and CDR2 SYDVKM. The investigators amplified TCR beta CDR3 regions from RNA transcripts. A first-round RT-PCR of the TCR CDR3 used the HTBI primer set. TCRdb processed the multiplex PCR reads anew with MiXCR; each CDR3 protein has one entry. The sample lists about 610,000 distinct CDR3 sequences, approximately 14% occurring once. The TCR originated in a woman aged 35 to 49 with Graves' ophthalmopathy. This rearrangement joins TRBV28 to TRBJ1-6; no reliable D call. Sample: blood. This CDR3 reads CASKIEGSPLHF. CDR3 coding DNA: TGTGCCAGCAAGATTGAAGGCTCACCCCTCCACTTT.